This T cell receptor (beta chain) was observed in a study of T-cell memory formation after mild COVID-19. Overall study context: Among the donors, TCR clusters were largely specific to each donor.

5'RACE primed at constant segments yielded TCR alpha and TCR beta cDNA libraries bearing sample barcodes and UMIs. TCRdb recomputed calls from the 5' RACE reads with MiXCR, one row per CDR3 protein. The data hold about 470,000 distinct CDR3 sequences, with approximately 18% observed a single time. This CDR3 is 16 amino acids long. Per the germline V gene, CDR1 is SEHNR and CDR2 is FQNEAQ (reference sequence). Losses at the gene ends were 3 bases for V and 1 base for J; bases not matched to a gene: 6. In regard to this clonotype: As yet, its antigen is unknown.

Study observations and caveats: The study detected some responding clones in pre-infection memory, suggesting cross-reactive memory joined.

The sample consisted of PBMCs or a T cell subset sorted from them (not recorded which). This chain joins TRBV7-9 and TRBJ1-1, with TRBD1 matching over 9 bases. The sequence derives from an adult woman who had mild COVID-19 (a few samples of this study predate the infection). Cell type and time point are not known. CDR3 sequence (DNA): TGTGCCAGCAGCTTCGGGACAGGGCTTCCGAACACTGAAGCTTTCTTT. Amino acids: CASSFGTGLPNTEAFF.